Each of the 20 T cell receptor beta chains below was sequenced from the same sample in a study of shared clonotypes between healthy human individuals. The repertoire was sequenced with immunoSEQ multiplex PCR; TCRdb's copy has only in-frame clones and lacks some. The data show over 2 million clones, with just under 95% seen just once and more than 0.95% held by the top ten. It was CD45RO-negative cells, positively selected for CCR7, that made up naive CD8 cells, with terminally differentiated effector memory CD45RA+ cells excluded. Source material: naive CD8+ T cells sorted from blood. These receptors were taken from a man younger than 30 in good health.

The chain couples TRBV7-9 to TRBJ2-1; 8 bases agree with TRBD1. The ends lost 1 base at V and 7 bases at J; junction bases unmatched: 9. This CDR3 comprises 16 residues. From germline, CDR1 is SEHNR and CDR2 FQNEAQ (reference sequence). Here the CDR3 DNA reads TGTGCCAGCAGCTTAGTTGGACAGGGTAGATGGAATGAGCAGTTCTTC. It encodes CASSLVGQGRWNEQFF.

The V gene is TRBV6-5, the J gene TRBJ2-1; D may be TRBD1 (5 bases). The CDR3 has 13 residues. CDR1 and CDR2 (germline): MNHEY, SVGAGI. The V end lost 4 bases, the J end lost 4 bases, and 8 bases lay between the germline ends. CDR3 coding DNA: TGTGCCAGCAGTTTCAGGGCTTACAATGAGCAGTTCTTC. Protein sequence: CASSFRAYNEQFF.

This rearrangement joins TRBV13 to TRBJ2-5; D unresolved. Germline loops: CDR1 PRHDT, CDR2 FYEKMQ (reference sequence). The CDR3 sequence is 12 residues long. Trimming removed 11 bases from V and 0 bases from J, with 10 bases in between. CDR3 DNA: TGTGCCTCCCGGAACGACCAAGAGACCCAGTACTTC. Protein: CASRNDQETQYF.

CDR3 sequence reads: CASSQGPNYYEQYF. The CDR3 DNA reads as TGCGCCAGCAGCCAAGGTCCAAACTACTACGAGCAGTACTTC. This chain joins TRBV4-1 and TRBJ2-7; no definite D call. The CDR3 length is 14 residues. Trimming took 1 base from V and 3 from J, leaving 10 bases between them. Germline CDR1 is MGHRA and CDR2 is YSYEKL.

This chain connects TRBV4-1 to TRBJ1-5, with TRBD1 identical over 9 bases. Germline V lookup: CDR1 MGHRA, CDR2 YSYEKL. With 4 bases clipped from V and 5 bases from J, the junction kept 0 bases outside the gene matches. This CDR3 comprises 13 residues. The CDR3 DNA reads TGCGCCAGCAGCCGGGACAGGGATCAGCCCCAGCATTTT. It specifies CASSRDRDQPQHF.

The CDR3 protein is CASSQDGSLVETQYF. The DNA of the CDR3 is TGCGCCAGCAGCCAAGACGGGAGCTTGGTAGAGACCCAGTACTTC. The rearrangement joins TRBV4-3 to TRBJ2-5; D might be TRBD2 (6 bases). Deletions cut 0 bases from V and 4 bases from J, with 12 bases between. Germline loops: CDR1 LGHNA, CDR2 YSLEER. The CDR3 consists of 15 residues.

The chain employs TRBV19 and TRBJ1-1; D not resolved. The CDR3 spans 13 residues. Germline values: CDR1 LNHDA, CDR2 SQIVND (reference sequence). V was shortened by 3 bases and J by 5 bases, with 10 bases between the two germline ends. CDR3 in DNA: TGTGCCAGTAGTATTGACATGGAGACTGAAGCTTTCTTT. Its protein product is CASSIDMETEAFF.

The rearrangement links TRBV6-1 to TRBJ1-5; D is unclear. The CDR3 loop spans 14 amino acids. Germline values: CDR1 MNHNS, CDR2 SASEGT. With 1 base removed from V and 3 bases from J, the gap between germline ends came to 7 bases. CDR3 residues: CASSEGGFNQPQHF. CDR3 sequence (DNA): TGTGCCAGCAGTGAAGGAGGGTTCAATCAGCCCCAGCATTTT.

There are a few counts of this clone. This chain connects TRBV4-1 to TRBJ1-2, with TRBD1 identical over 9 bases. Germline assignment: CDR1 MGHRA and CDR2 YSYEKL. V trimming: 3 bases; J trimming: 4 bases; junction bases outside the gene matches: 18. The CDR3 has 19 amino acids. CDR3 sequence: CASSHAPTGGMGSGYGYTF. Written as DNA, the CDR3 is TGCGCCAGCAGCCACGCCCCTACAGGGGGCATGGGCTCAGGCTATGGCTACACCTTC.

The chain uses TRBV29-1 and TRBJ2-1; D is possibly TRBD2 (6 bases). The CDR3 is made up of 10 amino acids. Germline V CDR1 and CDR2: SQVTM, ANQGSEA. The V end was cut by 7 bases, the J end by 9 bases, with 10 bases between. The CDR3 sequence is CSASGGEQFF. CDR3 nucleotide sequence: TGCAGCGCTTCCGGGGGTGAGCAGTTCTTC.

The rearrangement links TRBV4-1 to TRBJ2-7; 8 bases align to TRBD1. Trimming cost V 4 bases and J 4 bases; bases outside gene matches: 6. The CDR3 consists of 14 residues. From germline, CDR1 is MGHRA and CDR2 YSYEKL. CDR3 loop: CASSPGTGDYEQYF. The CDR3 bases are TGCGCCAGCAGCCCCGGGACAGGTGATTACGAGCAGTACTTC.

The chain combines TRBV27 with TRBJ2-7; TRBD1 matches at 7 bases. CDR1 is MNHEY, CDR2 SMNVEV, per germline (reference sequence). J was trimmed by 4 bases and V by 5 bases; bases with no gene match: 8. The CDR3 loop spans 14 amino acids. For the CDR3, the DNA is TGTGCCAGCAGTCTCGGGACAGAAGGGTACGAGCAGTACTTC. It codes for CASSLGTEGYEQYF.

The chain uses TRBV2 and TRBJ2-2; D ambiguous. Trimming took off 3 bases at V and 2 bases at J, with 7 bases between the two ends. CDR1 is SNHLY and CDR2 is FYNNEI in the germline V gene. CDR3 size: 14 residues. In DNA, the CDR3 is TGTGCCAGCAGTGACGGGCCAAACACCGGGGAGCTGTTTTTT. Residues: CASSDGPNTGELFF.

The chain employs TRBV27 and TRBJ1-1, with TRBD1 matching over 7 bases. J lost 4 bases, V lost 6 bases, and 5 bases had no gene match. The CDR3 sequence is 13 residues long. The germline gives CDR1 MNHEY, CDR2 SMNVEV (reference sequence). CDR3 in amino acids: CASRTQGFTEAFF. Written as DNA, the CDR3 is TGTGCCAGCAGGACACAGGGGTTCACTGAAGCTTTCTTT.

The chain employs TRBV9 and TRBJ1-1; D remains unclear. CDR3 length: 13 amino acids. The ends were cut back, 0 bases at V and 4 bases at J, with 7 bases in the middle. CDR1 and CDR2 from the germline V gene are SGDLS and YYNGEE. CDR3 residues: CASSVAYGTEAFF. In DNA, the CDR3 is TGTGCCAGCAGCGTAGCATACGGCACTGAAGCTTTCTTT.

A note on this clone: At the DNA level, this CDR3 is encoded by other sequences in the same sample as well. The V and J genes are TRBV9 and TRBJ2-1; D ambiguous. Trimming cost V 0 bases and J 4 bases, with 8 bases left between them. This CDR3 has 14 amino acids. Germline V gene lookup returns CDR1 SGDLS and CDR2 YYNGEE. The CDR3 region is CASSVDSGYNEQFF. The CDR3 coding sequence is TGTGCCAGCAGCGTAGACTCCGGGTACAATGAGCAGTTCTTC.

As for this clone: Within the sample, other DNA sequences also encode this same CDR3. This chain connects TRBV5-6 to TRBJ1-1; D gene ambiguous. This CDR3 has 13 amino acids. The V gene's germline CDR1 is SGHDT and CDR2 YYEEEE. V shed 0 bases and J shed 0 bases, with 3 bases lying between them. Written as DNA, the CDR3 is TGTGCCAGCAGCTTGGAAGTGAACACTGAAGCTTTCTTT. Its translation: CASSLEVNTEAFF.

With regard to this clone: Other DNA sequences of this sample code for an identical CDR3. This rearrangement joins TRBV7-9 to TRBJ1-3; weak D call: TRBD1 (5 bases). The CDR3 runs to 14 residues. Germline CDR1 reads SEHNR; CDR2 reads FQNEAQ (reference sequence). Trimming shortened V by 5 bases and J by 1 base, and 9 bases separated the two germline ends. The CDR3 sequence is CASSPGGSGNTIYF. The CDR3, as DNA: TGTGCCAGCAGCCCCGGGGGTTCTGGAAACACCATATATTTT.

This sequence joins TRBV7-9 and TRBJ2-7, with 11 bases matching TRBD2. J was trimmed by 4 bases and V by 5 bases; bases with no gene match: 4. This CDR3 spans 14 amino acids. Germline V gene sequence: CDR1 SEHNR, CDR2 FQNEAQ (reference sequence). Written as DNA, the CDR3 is TGTGCCAGCAGCCTTCTAGCGGGAGGTTACGAGCAGTACTTC. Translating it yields CASSLLAGGYEQYF.

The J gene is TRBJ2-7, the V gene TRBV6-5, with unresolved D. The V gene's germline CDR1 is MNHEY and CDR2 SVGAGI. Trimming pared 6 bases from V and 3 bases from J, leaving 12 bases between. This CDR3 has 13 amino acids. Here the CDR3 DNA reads TGTGCCAGCAGCCCTGGACGGTACTACGAGCAGTACTTC. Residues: CASSPGRYYEQYF.